This TCR beta chain was identified during a study of chemoradiotherapy in HPV16-positive cancers. Study context: Functional T-cell assays on a couple of HPV16-positive patients' cells defined candidate HPV-specific clones and common TCR motifs. Notes on the study in general: Candidate HPV-specific clones and E7-related TCR motifs grew in tumor during treatment.

As for this clone: Its matching antigen is unknown.

Over chemoradiotherapy, repertoires were sampled more than once. The V gene's germline CDR1 is KGHSH and CDR2 LQKENI. The ends lost 0 bases at V and 4 bases at J; junction bases unmatched: 15. The CDR3 has 19 amino acids. Profiling relied on immunoSEQ multiplex PCR, and the TCRdb table lists in-frame clones only, not all of them. The sample lists several thousand clones, roughly 84% occurring once. The V call is TRBV18, the J call TRBJ2-5; 9 positions agree with TRBD2. The sequences come from tumor tissue, collected from a patient who underwent chemoradiotherapy. The sequence was obtained from a human donor with HPV-associated anogenital cancer. Written as DNA, the CDR3 is TGTGCCAGCTCACCACCGGGGTTGTTAGCGGGAGTAGAGACAGAGACCCAGTACTTC. As protein: CASSPPGLLAGVETETQYF.